The following is a TCR beta chain sequence with its context. As yet, its antigen is unknown. These data belong to a study of cytomegalovirus exposure and HLA in healthy donors. On the study more broadly: Researchers previously reported finding about 110 million unique TCR beta sequences from roughly 170 million T cells.

CDR1 and CDR2 from the germline V gene are ENHRY and SYGVKD. The V gene lost 5 bases and the J gene lost 5 bases, with 15 bases spanning the gap. This CDR3 region has 14 residues. A multiplex PCR was run with 60 Vbeta primers and 13 Jbeta primers. Clones were sequenced by immunoSEQ multiplex PCR, and TCRdb holds only the in-frame ones, with some missing. The sample has 100,000 to 150,000 clones, roughly 69% seen once; the top ten hold nearly 8.5%. Notes on the study in general: Cytomegalovirus-associated TCR beta chains were listed, numbering around 150. Both high specificity and high sensitivity reportedly marked the classifier's diagnosis of cytomegalovirus status.

The source material was PBMCs. The TCR comes from a woman between 35 and 50 years old in good health and CMV-seropositive. The rearrangement uses TRBV10-3 and TRBJ2-5; D may be TRBD2 (5 bases). The CDR3 coding sequence is TGTGCCATCAGTCGGGGTGGGAAGGCCGAGACCCAGTACTTC. Residues: CAISRGGKAETQYF.